This TCR beta chain was retrieved from a study of blood T cell repertoires in COVID-19. Study summary: COVID-19 samples from acute and convalescent phases originated in the United States, Italy and Spain.

As handled by the study authors: Researchers report that nucleated cell counts were estimated from reference gene primer amplification. The data were produced by immunoSEQ multiplex PCR, yet TCRdb's version contains in-frame clones alone and is incomplete. V, J and clone size are those of that table, while D and trimming were read from the DNA. The table shows about 120,000 clones, with about 84% occurring only once. Source material: peripheral blood. This clonotype originated in a man aged 55-75 years with acute or convalescent COVID-19.

The CDR3 DNA reads TGTGCCAGCTCACCGTACAGGGGAACAGGGGAGACCCAGTACTTC. Encoded protein: CASSPYRGTGETQYF. The rearrangement links TRBV18 to TRBJ2-5; 7 bases map to TRBD1. J lost 5 bases, V lost 3 bases, and 9 bases had no gene match. Germline lookup yields CDR1 KGHSH and CDR2 LQKENI. The CDR3 covers 15 residues.